These 32 T cell receptor beta chains came from one sample sequenced in a study of T cells in Graves' hyperthyroidism and ophthalmopathy (dated by TCRdb to between 2019 and 2020). The library was built by means of multiplex PCR. Sequencing relied on an Illumina HiSeq 2000. The TCR beta CDR3 regions were amplified from RNA transcripts. The first round of RT-PCR for the TCR CDR3 was performed with the HTBI primer set and the Qiagen OneStep RT-PCR kit. TCRdb reprocessed the public reads (quality trimming at Q25 with fastp, clone calling with MiXCR) and kept in-frame beta chains. Entries are consolidated by CDR3 protein sequence, retaining the most common genes and DNA. Within this sample are some 490,000 distinct CDR3 sequences, with about 16% of them counted one time only. The leading ten clones occupy approximately 30% of the sample. The sequenced material came from blood. All receptors come from a woman aged 30 to 39 with Graves' ophthalmopathy.

This clonotype was detected only once. The chain carries TRBV3-1 and TRBJ2-3; 9 bases are shared with TRBD2. The length of the CDR3 is 17 residues. With V trimmed by 5 bases and J by 3 bases, 12 bases remained unmatched. Germline assignment: CDR1 LGHDT and CDR2 YNNKEL (reference sequence). CDR3 amino acids: CASSWSRASGKTDTQYF. The DNA for the CDR3 is TGTGCCAGCAGCTGGTCCCGGGCTAGCGGGAAGACAGATACGCAGTATTTT.

The chain employs TRBV12-3 or TRBV12-4 and TRBJ2-7; TRBD1 agrees at 7 bases. V trimming: 6 bases; J trimming: 5 bases; junction bases outside the gene matches: 7. The CDR3 totals 13 residues. In DNA, the CDR3 is TGTGCCAGCAGCTCCCACAGGGGAGACGAGCAGTACTTC. It yields the protein CASSSHRGDEQYF.

The CDR3 reads CASSPPGFTTYEQYF. As DNA, the CDR3 is TGTGCCAGCTCACCTCCAGGGTTTACTACCTACGAGCAGTACTTC. V and J are TRBV18 and TRBJ2-7; tentatively, D is TRBD1 (5 bases). Trimming removed 3 bases at V and 2 bases at J, with 14 bases between. Germline V gene data show CDR1 as KGHSH and CDR2 as LQKENI. This CDR3 spans 15 amino acids.

This clonotype was counted a few times. This chain joins TRBV7-9 and TRBJ2-6; tentatively, D is TRBD1 or TRBD2 (5 bases each). This CDR3 is built from 15 residues. Germline loops: CDR1 SEHNR, CDR2 FQNEAQ (reference sequence). Trimming took off 1 base at V and 4 bases at J, with 8 bases between the two ends. Here the CDR3 DNA reads TGTGCCAGCAGCTTAGTCGGGACCGGGGCCAACGTCCTGACTTTC. The encoded protein is CASSLVGTGANVLTF.

This chain connects TRBV7-9 to TRBJ1-2; 7 bases map to TRBD1. The CDR3 is made up of 15 amino acids. V lost 5 bases, J lost 0 bases, and 6 bases stayed unmatched. From germline, CDR1 is SEHNR and CDR2 FQNEAQ (reference sequence). The CDR3 here is CASSPRDSPNYGYTF. The CDR3 nucleotides read TGTGCCAGCAGCCCCCGGGACAGCCCTAACTATGGCTACACCTTC.

This sequence joins TRBV24-1 and TRBJ1-2; TRBD1 agrees at 8 bases. Germline CDR1 KGHDR, CDR2 SFDVKD. V lost 10 bases and J lost 0; bases outside the gene matches: 3. The CDR3 is 13 residues long. As DNA, the CDR3 is TGTGCCACAAACAGGGGGGCTAACTATGGCTACACCTTC. This sequence encodes CATNRGANYGYTF.

Ten or more counts support this clonotype. CDR3 in amino acids: CASSQVDREDQPQHF. As DNA, the CDR3 is TGCGCCAGCAGCCAGGTGGACAGGGAGGACCAGCCCCAGCATTTT. The chain joins TRBV4-1 to TRBJ1-5; TRBD1 agrees at 8 bases. This CDR3 region has 15 residues. Looked up from germline, CDR1 is MGHRA and CDR2 is YSYEKL. With 3 bases clipped from V and 7 bases from J, the junction kept 8 bases outside the gene matches.

In this sample, this clonotype turned up many times. The chain employs TRBV6-2 or TRBV6-3 and TRBJ2-7; tentatively, D is TRBD1 (6 bases). CDR1 is MNHEY and CDR2 is SVGEGT in the germline V gene. The CDR3 sequence is 13 residues long. The germline V and J ends were trimmed by 2 bases and 7 bases, with 12 bases remaining between them. The DNA for the CDR3 is TGTGCCAGCAGTTACCGGGACAACGGAGAGCAGTACTTC. Protein sequence: CASSYRDNGEQYF.

This clonotype occurred many times. The chain carries TRBV27 and TRBJ2-7, with TRBD1 as a possible D gene (5 bases). The CDR3 is 16 residues long. CDR1 is MNHEY, CDR2 SMNVEV, per germline (reference sequence). The V end lost 2 bases, the J end lost 2 bases, and 16 bases lay between the germline ends. CDR3 coding DNA: TGTGCCAGCAGTTTACAACCAGGGCAGACGCCCTACGAGCAGTACTTC. This encodes CASSLQPGQTPYEQYF.

Notes on this clonotype: Without the conserved terminal phenylalanine or tryptophan, this CDR3 likely stems from a read error. The CDR3 coding sequence is TGTGCCAGCAGTTACGGACTAGCGGAAATCTACGAGCAGTACCTC. Amino acids: CASSYGLAEIYEQYL. The V and J genes are TRBV6-2 or TRBV6-3 and TRBJ2-7; 10 bases are a match to TRBD2. This CDR3 comprises 15 residues. Trimming removed 2 bases from V and 3 bases from J; junction bases left unmatched: 4. Germline V CDR1 and CDR2: MNHEY, SVGEGT.

This rearrangement joins TRBV6-1 to TRBJ2-3; 9 bases align to TRBD1. Germline assignment: CDR1 MNHNS and CDR2 SASEGT. The V and J ends lost 4 bases and 3 bases, in that order; junction bases with no gene match: 8. CDR3 length equals 16 residues. The CDR3 protein is CASSGDRERLTDTQYF. The CDR3 DNA reads TGTGCCAGCAGTGGGGACAGGGAGCGATTGACAGATACGCAGTATTTT.

This clonotype was detected ten times or more. The V gene is TRBV29-1, the J gene TRBJ2-5; D not resolved. The CDR3 contains 15 residues. The V and J ends lost 4 bases and 6 bases respectively, with 21 bases between them. CDR1 SQVTM and CDR2 ANQGSEA come from the germline V gene. The CDR3 reads CSVVWASLVRKTQYF. The CDR3 nucleotides read TGCAGCGTTGTTTGGGCCAGCCTAGTAAGAAAGACCCAGTACTTC.

Remarks on this clonotype: The junction and the germline gene differ at one end; a read error may be behind it. The V call is TRBV6-1, the J call TRBJ2-7, with TRBD2 matching 10 bases. The V gene's germline CDR1 is MNHNS and CDR2 SASEGT. The CDR3 is 13 amino acids. This CDR3 reads CATLAGGSFEQYF. In DNA, the CDR3 is TGTGCCACTTTAGCGGGAGGTTCCTTCGAGCAGTACTTC.

A few counts support this clonotype. The chain carries TRBV9 and TRBJ1-1; D is unresolved. Germline CDR1 is SGDLS and CDR2 is YYNGEE. The germline V and J ends were trimmed by 4 bases and 8 bases, with 12 bases remaining between them. The CDR3 runs to 12 residues. CDR3 in amino acids: CASSTSYGEAFF. The CDR3 DNA follows: TGTGCCAGCAGCACATCCTACGGAGAAGCTTTCTTT.

This clonotype was counted a few times. J is TRBJ1-5 and V is TRBV4-1, with TRBD1 as a possible D gene (6 bases). Trimming removed 5 bases from V and 5 bases from J, with 16 bases in between. The CDR3 length is 15 residues. CDR1 MGHRA and CDR2 YSYEKL come from the germline V gene. CDR3 amino acids: CASSGTGQNHQPQHF. The CDR3 nucleotides are TGCGCCAGCAGCGGAACGGGACAAAACCATCAGCCCCAGCATTTT.

The chain joins TRBV7-9 to TRBJ2-5; D possibly uses TRBD1 or TRBD2 (6 bases each). The ends were cut back, 6 bases at V and 5 bases at J, with 22 bases in the middle. From germline, CDR1 is SEHNR and CDR2 FQNEAQ (reference sequence). CDR3 size: 16 residues. Here the CDR3 DNA reads TGTGCCAGCAGGGCGGAGGGGCAGGGGACGAGGGAGACCCAGTACTTC. Its translation is CASRAEGQGTRETQYF.

This clonotype was counted at least ten times. This chain links TRBV6-8 with TRBJ2-7; a weak D match, TRBD2 (6 bases). The V end lost 8 bases, the J end lost 0 bases, and 38 bases lay between the germline ends. Germline assignment: CDR1 MNHGY and CDR2 SAAAGT. The CDR3 has 22 amino acids. The CDR3 coding sequence is TGTGCCAGCTCCCCAATGGGACCAGGGAGGATATTTTGGGATCCGAGCTCCTACGAGCAGTACTTC. It codes for CASSPMGPGRIFWDPSSYEQYF.

V is TRBV6-2 or TRBV6-3 and J is TRBJ2-5; D ambiguous. Germline V CDR1 and CDR2: MNHEY, SVGEGT. The germline V and J ends were trimmed by 0 bases and 2 bases, with 7 bases remaining between them. The CDR3 has 14 residues. CDR3 sequence (DNA): TGTGCCAGCAGTTACTCGCAGTTACAAGAGACCCAGTACTTC. Protein product: CASSYSQLQETQYF.

J is TRBJ2-1 and V is TRBV2, with 10 bases fitting TRBD2. From germline, CDR1 is SNHLY and CDR2 FYNNEI. CDR3 length: 15 residues. Trimming at V came to 3 bases and at J to 7 bases, leaving 6 bases not matched to a gene. The DNA of the CDR3 is TGTGCCAGCAGTGAGACTAGCGGGTCTGGAAATGAGCAGTTCTTC. Amino acids: CASSETSGSGNEQFF.

There are a few counts of this clonotype. V and J are TRBV27 and TRBJ1-2, with 11 bases fitting TRBD1. The CDR3 is made up of 14 amino acids. From germline, CDR1 is MNHEY and CDR2 SMNVEV (reference sequence). V lost 4 bases, J lost 7 bases, and 5 bases stayed unmatched. CDR3 coding DNA: TGTGCCAGCAGTTCGGGGACAGGGGGTCCTGGCTACACCTTC. It translates to CASSSGTGGPGYTF.

This clonotype has a count of ten or more. The chain employs TRBV9 and TRBJ1-1; D call uncertain. Germline V lookup: CDR1 SGDLS, CDR2 YYNGEE. V dropped 4 bases and J dropped 0 bases, with 10 bases sitting between them. The CDR3 runs to 14 residues. The CDR3 DNA reads as TGTGCCAGCAGCCCATCGGTAATGAACACTGAAGCTTTCTTT. This translates into CASSPSVMNTEAFF.

This sequence joins TRBV2 and TRBJ1-2; D is possibly TRBD1 (6 bases). Germline CDR1 and CDR2: SNHLY and FYNNEI. V lost 0 bases and J lost 8, with 13 bases in between. This CDR3 contains 14 residues. The CDR3 DNA sequence: TGTGCCAGCAGTGAAGCGGCAGGGGTACGCGGCTACACCTTC. Translating it yields CASSEAAGVRGYTF.

The DNA of the CDR3 is TGTGCCAGCAGCCACCCCCTAGCGGGAGGGGTGGGCACCGGGGAGCTGTTTTTT. It translates to CASSHPLAGGVGTGELFF. The V call is TRBV3-2, the J call TRBJ2-2; TRBD2 is taken as the D call from the table, unchecked against the DNA. TRBV3-2 is an annotated pseudogene. CDR3 length equals 18 residues.

This clonotype has only a few counts. The chain employs TRBV20-1 and TRBJ2-7; 9 nucleotides agree with TRBD2. This CDR3 region has 14 residues. V lost 6 bases and J lost 3; bases outside the gene matches: 9. Germline CDR1 DFQATT, CDR2 SNEGSKA (reference sequence). DNA of the CDR3: TGCAGTGCCAACGCCGGGACTAGCTTCTACGAGCAGTACTTC. Translation: CSANAGTSFYEQYF.

CDR3 nucleotides: TGTGCCAGCAGCCCCGATAGCGGGGGCTTCTCAACAGATACGCAGTATTTT. This codes for CASSPDSGGFSTDTQYF. This chain connects TRBV7-3 to TRBJ2-3; 9 nucleotides agree with TRBD2. CDR3 length: 17 residues. The germline V gene encodes CDR1 SGHTA and CDR2 FQGTGA. After removal of 5 bases from V and 3 bases from J, the junction contained 12 bases not matched to a gene.

This clonotype came up many times. The chain uses TRBV7-3 and TRBJ2-1; 14 bases agree with TRBD2. The CDR3 covers 17 residues. V shed 5 bases, J shed 6 bases, and the junction held 9 bases outside the gene matches. In germline, CDR1 is SGHTA, CDR2 FQGTGA. The CDR3 nucleotides are TGTGCCAGCAGCCCAAGACTAGCGGGAGGGCCCTCCAATGAGCAGTTCTTC. Translation: CASSPRLAGGPSNEQFF.

In this sample, this clonotype turned up many times. The V gene is TRBV28, the J gene TRBJ2-7; D uncertain. Germline values: CDR1 MDHEN, CDR2 SYDVKM. V lost 3 bases and J 6 bases, leaving 12 bases between the germline ends. The CDR3 has 13 residues. CDR3 protein: CASSFSTLSEQYF. Written as DNA, the CDR3 is TGTGCCAGCAGTTTTTCGACTTTAAGCGAGCAGTACTTC.

This clonotype was seen a handful of times. CDR3 in DNA: TGTGCCAGCAGCGTAGCTCTAGGGACTGGCGGCTACACCTTC. Encoded protein: CASSVALGTGGYTF. This sequence joins TRBV9 and TRBJ1-2; tentatively, D is TRBD1 (5 bases). Germline V gene lookup returns CDR1 SGDLS and CDR2 YYNGEE. This CDR3 spans 14 amino acids. V was shortened by 0 bases and J by 8 bases, with 14 bases between the two germline ends.

Only a few counts were recorded for this clonotype. The chain joins TRBV6-2 or TRBV6-3 to TRBJ2-7; 7 nucleotides match TRBD1. The CDR3 runs to 15 residues. The J segment lost 3 bases and the V segment lost 4 bases, leaving 9 bases of the junction unmatched. Germline V lookup: CDR1 MNHEY, CDR2 SVGEGT. The CDR3 sequence: CASSSDRGQIYEQYF. CDR3 coding DNA: TGTGCCAGCAGTTCCGACCGGGGACAGATCTACGAGCAGTACTTC.

The chain employs TRBV9 and TRBJ1-2; TRBD1 might be the D (5 bases). The CDR3 is 16 residues long. The germline gives CDR1 SGDLS, CDR2 YYNGEE. Trimming shortened V by 3 bases and J by 0 bases, and 15 bases separated the two germline ends. The CDR3 region has the DNA TGTGCCAGCAGCGGAACGCCGGGGACCCCTAACTATGGCTACACCTTC. Residues: CASSGTPGTPNYGYTF.

This clonotype was counted many times. This chain uses TRBV20-1 with TRBJ1-5; 7 nucleotides align to TRBD1. Looked up from germline, CDR1 is DFQATT and CDR2 is SNEGSKA (reference sequence). J lost 2 bases, V lost 6 bases, and 4 bases had no gene match. This CDR3 is 13 amino acids long. The CDR3 spells CSAPTGGNQPQHF. In nucleotides, the CDR3 is TGCAGTGCGCCCACAGGGGGCAATCAGCCCCAGCATTTT.

In this sample, this clonotype turned up many times. The chain couples TRBV20-1 to TRBJ2-3; D may be TRBD2 (5 bases). Germline V CDR1 and CDR2: DFQATT, SNEGSKA (reference sequence). V was shortened by 6 bases and J by 5 bases, with 15 bases between the two germline ends. CDR3 size: 13 residues. The CDR3 reads CSALDSFGDTQYF. CDR3 DNA sequence: TGCAGTGCCTTGGACTCATTCGGAGATACGCAGTATTTT.